Shown below are 4 T cell receptor beta chains from a single sample sequenced in a study of lymphopenia after photon versus proton radiotherapy. Generated by immunoSEQ multiplex PCR, the TCRdb table keeps only in-frame clones and is missing some. There are roughly 150,000 clones in the sample; about 88% occur only once, and around 5% lies in the top ten. The specimen comprised peripheral blood, sampled from a patient treated with photon-based radiotherapy. The origin of the receptors is a man aged 45 to 65 with gastric cancer.

This chain connects TRBV14 to TRBJ2-1; either TRBD1 or TRBD2 may fit D (6 bases each). The CDR3 has 16 amino acids. Trimming shortened V by 5 bases and J by 2 bases, and 16 bases separated the two germline ends. CDR1 SGHDN and CDR2 FVKESK come from the germline V gene. The CDR3 loop reads CASSTEGESTYNEQFF. CDR3 bases: TGTGCCAGCAGCACGGAGGGGGAAAGCACCTACAATGAGCAGTTCTTC.

In regard to this clone: Other DNA sequences of this sample code for an identical CDR3. The chain links TRBV7-9 to TRBJ2-7; TRBD2 matches at 8 bases. With 1 base clipped from V and 4 bases from J, the junction kept 3 bases outside the gene matches. This CDR3 is built from 14 residues. CDR1 is SEHNR, CDR2 FQNEAQ, per germline (reference sequence). The CDR3 nucleotides are TGTGCCAGCAGCTTAGGCGGGACTAGGTACGAGCAGTACTTC. Translation gives CASSLGGTRYEQYF.

The chain is built from TRBV9 and TRBJ1-4; maybe TRBD1 (6 bases). The CDR3 runs to 14 residues. The V gene lost 4 bases and the J gene lost 4 bases, with 11 bases spanning the gap. The V gene's germline CDR1 is SGDLS and CDR2 YYNGEE. The CDR3 nucleotides are TGTGCCAGCAGCCTCCAGGGGAATAATGAAAAACTGTTTTTT. This codes for CASSLQGNNEKLFF. The whole variable domain, remainder taken from reference TRBV9 and TRBJ1-4, is DSGVTQTPKHLITATGQRVTLRCSPRSGDLSVYWYQQSLDQGLQFLIQYYNGEERAKGNILERFSAQQFPDLHSELNLSSLELGDSALYFCASSLQGNNEKLFFGSGTQLSVL.

This clone was picked up one time. One junction end does not reproduce the germline sequence, and a read error may be involved. The chain uses TRBV5-1 and TRBJ2-7; D tentatively fits TRBD1 or TRBD2 (5 bases each). CDR1 is SGHRS, CDR2 YFSETQ, per germline. The CDR3 has 13 amino acids. CDR3 in amino acids: CASSGAEGTTILF. CDR3 in DNA: TGCGCCAGCAGCGGCGCAGAGGGGACCACGATTCTCTTC.